The present T cell receptor (beta chain) was sequenced within a study of T cells in Graves' hyperthyroidism and ophthalmopathy (dated by TCRdb to about 2019). Broadly, across the study: Peripheral blood samples were taken at initial diagnosis, before any treatment was given. Once sampling was done, hyperthyroidism patients were given methimazole at a starting dose of 30 mg daily, whereas ophthalmopathy patients were given high-dose intravenous methylprednisolone. In roughly six Graves' hyperthyroidism patients, the study also compared T-cell repertoires from thyroid tissue with T-cell repertoires from blood. The 100 discovery patients were divided at random into training and test sets in a 7:3 ratio. Prospective prediction of ophthalmopathy was tested in an independent validation cohort consisting of under 20 hyperthyroidism patients and some 16 patients who later progressed to ophthalmopathy. To identify TCR V-J signatures that set the groups apart, the researchers used a discovery cohort of about a hundred patients, made up of approximately 43 with Graves' ophthalmopathy and some 55 with stable Graves' hyperthyroidism. According to the paper, TCR Vbeta CDR3 sequencing was carried out on around 140 peripheral blood samples, which came from about 45 ophthalmopathy, roughly 75 hyperthyroidism and approximately 17 progressor patients. Summary of the overall study and its limitations: Ophthalmopathy was separated from stable hyperthyroidism by a 13 V-J signature model, with approximately 90% sensitivity and roughly 81% specificity obtained in cross-validation and 80%/75% obtained in testing. Sample size was not statistically predetermined, and blinding of investigators to group allocation was not performed. Blood samples also contained most of the expanded thyroid clonotypes (frequency above 0.001), which suggests that blood repertoires may reflect thyroid immune responses. In validation, progression to ophthalmopathy was predicted by the model with 55% to 71% sensitivity and just over 72% specificity, a median of 6.5 months before onset.

Stable Graves' hyperthyroidism was defined as no progression to ophthalmopathy during 18 months of follow-up. Hyperthyroidism patients were aged 18 to 65 years and newly diagnosed, with disease duration of less than 2 months. The study excluded patients with uncontrolled infections, other autoimmune diseases, pregnancy or lactation. Diagnoses were established on the basis of clinical symptoms, serum thyroxine and TRAb, thyroid ultrasound, and orbital computed tomography. PBMCs were isolated from approximately 10 ml of fresh peripheral blood by Ficoll-Paque density gradient centrifugation. Trizol reagent was used to extract total RNA, and RNA quality was then checked on an Agilent 2100 Bioanalyzer. V and J are truncated by 3 bases and 7 bases respectively, leaving an intervening sequence of 7 bases. According to the germline V gene, CDR1 reads SNHLY and CDR2 reads FYNNEI. The CDR3 contains 11 residues, cysteine and phenylalanine counted. The only DNA kept is the CDR3, 33 bases in frame from the first base.

The table lists this clonotype with a count of one. Its antigen is currently not known. No qualities accompany the bases; no much larger clone lies one base away. A single read constitutes weak evidence. The TCR beta CDR3 regions were amplified from the RNA transcripts. The TCR CDR3 was subjected to a first round of RT-PCR using the HTBI primer set and the Qiagen OneStep RT-PCR kit. Libraries were constructed in a second round of multiplex PCR, after which size selection and purification were performed. Sequencing of the libraries was done on an Illumina HiSeq2000 using paired-end 100 bp reads. For the original study's pipeline: SOAPnuke was used to process the raw data, removing reads that contained adapters or uncalled bases, had a mean Phred below 15, or lacked an exact match to the constant primer or identifier. High-quality paired reads were merged using COPE v1.2.5, and each unique nucleotide sequence was defined as a clonotype. Clonotypes were aligned to IMGT TRBV, TRBD and TRBJ reference segments using MiTCR v1.1. The analysis was restricted to V-J combinations with a frequency above 0.0001, which together covered approximately 99% of the repertoires. The TCS score was defined as the ratio of F50 (clonal expansion) to E x V (chaos), calculated using BLOSUM62-based TCRdist between CDR3 peptides within each V-J. Welch's t-statistics and random forest reduced around 550 V-J features to some 14, which were used in a naive Bayes classifier (R e1071). Starting from the raw public reads, TCRdb applied fastp trimming at Q25, assembled clones with MiXCR and retained in-frame beta chains. Each entry merges the rows of one CDR3 protein and shows their most common DNA and genes. V and J calls and clone size were set by TCRdb, not the authors. This sample lists under 350,000 distinct CDR3 sequences; 21% were detected once. In total, the top ten clones hold under 55% of the sample.

The receptor comes from a woman aged 50 to 60 with Graves' hyperthyroidism. The specimen sequenced was blood. The sequence joins TRBV2 to TRBJ2-7; the D segment could be TRBD1, given 5 matching bases. In nucleotide form, the sequence is TGTGCCAGCAGTGAGACAGTTGAGCAGTACTTC. This is translated as CASSETVEQYF.